A selection of T cell receptor beta chains follows, all from one sample in a study of lymphopenia after photon versus proton radiotherapy. Generated by immunoSEQ multiplex PCR, the TCRdb table keeps only in-frame clones and is missing some. Counted here are more than 15,000 clones, almost 85% occurring once; the ten biggest clones make up 2.9%. This specimen consisted of peripheral blood, obtained from a patient treated with photon-based radiotherapy. All receptors come from a woman aged 50 to 65 with pancreatic cancer. Both conserved end residues are part of each CDR3. A D gene is named only where the DNA matches it firmly. Clone size is stated in some rows and not others, as once, few, many or a class when expanded.

length	D	V	size	J	DNA	CDR3
15	-	TRBV28	few	TRBJ2-3	TGTGCCAGCAGCGCCGGTCAAAACGGCACAGATACGCAGTATTTT	CASSAGQNGTDTQYF
13	TRBD1	TRBV5-4	-	TRBJ1-2	TGTGCCAGCAGGAGGACAGGGGCAGATGGCTACACCTTC	CASRRTGADGYTF
13	-	TRBV4-1	-	TRBJ2-1	TGCGCCAGCAGCCAAGATCAAGGGAATGAGCAGTTCTTC	CASSQDQGNEQFF
14	-	TRBV27	few	TRBJ2-7	TGTGCCAGCAGTTTATCAGGGAGATCCTACGAGCAGTACTTC	CASSLSGRSYEQYF
14	-	TRBV11-3	-	TRBJ1-2	TGTGCCAGCAGCTTAGGTATCCGTGACTATGGCTACACCTTC	CASSLGIRDYGYTF
15	TRBD2	TRBV5-1	-	TRBJ2-7	TGCGCCAGCAGCCCAACTAGCGAGAGCTCCTACGAGCAGTACTTC	CASSPTSESSYEQYF
17	TRBD1	TRBV5-1	-	TRBJ2-6	TGCGCCAGCAGCTTGCAGGGGGCAGTTAGTGGGGCCAACGTCCTGACTTTC	CASSLQGAVSGANVLTF
13	-	TRBV18	-	TRBJ1-2	TGTGCCAGCTCACCGGTGGACAGATTGGGCTACACCTTC	CASSPVDRLGYTF
15	TRBD1	TRBV2	-	TRBJ2-2	TGTGCCAGCACCGGACAGGGCGCGAACACCGGGGAGCTGTTTTTT	CASTGQGANTGELFF
14	-	TRBV19	-	TRBJ1-1	TGTGCCAGTACCATAGGCCAGGCGAACACTGAAGCTTTCTTT	CASTIGQANTEAFF
16	-	TRBV4-3	few	TRBJ2-7	TGCGCCAGCAGCCAAGATCTGGGCGGGACCTCCTACGAGCAGTACTTC	CASSQDLGGTSYEQYF
16	TRBD2	TRBV11-2	-	TRBJ2-1	TGTGCCAGCAGCTTAGAGGGAGGGTCGTCCTACAATGAGCAGTTCTTC	CASSLEGGSSYNEQFF
16	TRBD1	TRBV5-8	-	TRBJ2-5	TGTGCCAGCAGCTTGGGGGGACAGGGGGCCTCAGAGACCCAGTACTTC	CASSLGGQGASETQYF
16	TRBD1	TRBV19	-	TRBJ2-2	TGTGCCAGTAGTAACGGACAGGGCCCTGGCACCGGGGAGCTGTTTTTT	CASSNGQGPGTGELFF
15	-	TRBV7-8	-	TRBJ1-5	TGTGCCAGCAGCCCACAGGGTGCTAGCAATCAGCCCCAGCATTTT	CASSPQGASNQPQHF
17	TRBD2	TRBV28	-	TRBJ2-5	TGTGCCAGCAGTGTCGGAGGACTAGCGGGATCCCAAGAGACCCAGTACTTC	CASSVGGLAGSQETQYF
15	-	TRBV19	-	TRBJ2-2	TGTGCCAGTAGTCGAACAGGCCTGAACACCGGGGAGCTGTTTTTT	CASSRTGLNTGELFF
15	-	TRBV4-1	-	TRBJ1-2	TGCGCCAGCAGCCAAGATCCGACCGAGCTCTTTTGGTACACCTTC	CASSQDPTELFWYTF
15	TRBD1	TRBV9	-	TRBJ1-5	TGTGCCAGCAGCCCCGGGACAGGGGGAAATCAGCCCCAGCATTTT	CASSPGTGGNQPQHF
17	-	TRBV9	-	TRBJ2-3	TGTGCCAGCAGCGTGGGGACTCTTGGTTTTAGCACAGATACGCAGTATTTT	CASSVGTLGFSTDTQYF
14	-	TRBV27	-	TRBJ1-6	TGTGCCAGCAGTACGCTCATTAAACATTCACCCCTCCACTTT	CASSTLIKHSPLHF
15	-	TRBV2	-	TRBJ2-2	TGTGCCAGCAACCGGGACCAATGGACCCACCGGGAGCTGTTTTTT	CASNRDQWTHRELFF
16	-	TRBV11-3	-	TRBJ2-5	TGTGCCAGCAGCCACCCCCTGGGGCGGAGCCAAGAGACCCAGTACTTC	CASSHPLGRSQETQYF
14	-	TRBV4-1	-	TRBJ1-1	TGCGCCAGCAGCCAAGATGGGGGGAGACCTGAAGCTTTCTTT	CASSQDGGRPEAFF
16	TRBD2	TRBV4-1	few	TRBJ2-4	TGCGCCAGCAGCCAAGTGGCGGGAGCGGGCAAAAACATTCAGTACTTC	CASSQVAGAGKNIQYF
15	-	TRBV18	-	TRBJ1-5	TGTGCCAGCTCACCTTCCAGAGTTAGCAATCAGCCCCAGCATTTT	CASSPSRVSNQPQHF
15	-	TRBV30	-	TRBJ1-4	TGTGCCTGGAGTCCCCGGAGGGGAGGAAATGAAAAACTGTTTTTT	CAWSPRRGGNEKLFF
14	-	TRBV7-2	-	TRBJ2-7	TGTGCCAGCAGCTTAGTGGTAGGGGACTACGAGCAGTACTTC	CASSLVVGDYEQYF